This TCR beta chain derives from a study of blood T cell repertoires in COVID-19. The CDR3 runs 16 residues. J lost 7 bases, V lost 6 bases, and 15 bases had no gene match. Germline CDR1 reads LNHDA; CDR2 reads SQIVND (reference sequence). Authors' processing steps: For nucleated cells, counts were estimated from reference gene primer amplification. Repertoires were generated with immunoSEQ multiplex PCR, while TCRdb's copy carries only in-frame clones and drops some. V and J calls and clone size are those listed in that table; D and trimming were worked out from the DNA. The table has about 250,000 clones, 80% to 90% seen once.

The origin of this receptor is a man under 40 with acute or convalescent COVID-19. The specimen was peripheral blood. This chain uses TRBV19 with TRBJ2-3, with 8 nucleotides matching TRBD2. The CDR3 sequence: CASSLAGLVVTNTQYF. The CDR3 DNA reads as TGTGCCAGTAGCCTGGCGGGACTAGTTGTGACTAATACGCAGTATTTT.